This T cell receptor (beta chain) was sequenced in a study of PD-1 blockade in classical Hodgkin lymphoma. At the level of the study: Patients received nivolumab 3 mg/kg intravenously every 2 weeks.

The CDR3 consists of 11 residues. Germline V CDR1 and CDR2: SGHTA, FQGNSA. Trimming shortened V by 5 bases and J by 3 bases, and 5 bases separated the two germline ends. This clone showed up just once. Antigen specificity is unknown. Each patient relapsed following autologous stem cell transplantation, and prior brentuximab vedotin exposure differed. Measured with immunoSEQ multiplex PCR; TCRdb has only the in-frame clones, and not every one. The sample records 25,000 to 30,000 clones, 78% being singletons. Study outcomes and limitations: Similar baseline diversity was found in complete responders and newly diagnosed patients. Lower baseline TCR diversity was reported for newly diagnosed patients than for healthy donors.

The TCR originated in a human donor with classical Hodgkin lymphoma. The sample was peripheral blood mononuclear cells (PBMCs), taken before the second cycle of nivolumab. This chain uses TRBV7-2 with TRBJ2-7; D is unresolved. This chain's CDR3 is CASSVDYEQYF. The CDR3 DNA is TGTGCCAGCAGCGTAGACTACGAGCAGTACTTC.